This T cell receptor beta chain was captured in a study of human T cells and chemical hapten exposure. In the study overall: TCR yields per sample varied, mainly owing to small pooled library volume differences.

Noted time point: pre-sensitization, week 0. Treatment denoted: therapeutic diphenylcyclopropenone sensitization with weekly scalp DPC. V shed 6 bases, J shed 6 bases, and the junction held 7 bases outside the gene matches. The CDR3 is 14 amino acids. Germline loops: CDR1 DFQATT, CDR2 SNEGSKA (reference sequence). TCRdb fed the RACE reads into MiXCR, producing one record per CDR3 protein. The table has about 90,000 distinct CDR3 sequences, 7.5% to 9.5% seen once. J is TRBJ1-4 and V is TRBV20-1, with 10 bases matching TRBD1. This clonotype was obtained from a man aged 35 to 55 with alopecia areata. Some clones in this sample may be carry-over from other donors' samples. The sequencing here drew on whole blood, taken in connection with sensitization to the hapten diphenylcyclopropenone (DPC). The CDR3 DNA is TGCAGTGCCCCCGACAGGGGGCGGTATGAAAAACTGTTTTTT. Translation: CSAPDRGRYEKLFF.